The 22 T cell receptor beta chains given below trace back to one sample, sequenced in a study of beta chain features in type 1 diabetes. As every portion of the isolated RNA was reverse transcribed, the sequencing read expressed TCRB transcripts. Some clones are missing from TCRdb's copy, which holds only in-frame ones; the method was immunoSEQ multiplex PCR. Among 150,000 or so clones listed, 7% to 10% were seen once. The specimen was central memory CD4+ T cells from blood. The receptor set was obtained from a woman aged 18-29 years in good health.

V is TRBV6-6 and J is TRBJ1-2; 11 bases align to TRBD1. The germline CDR1 and CDR2 sequences are MNHNY and SVGAGI (reference sequence). The V gene end was trimmed by 2 bases and the J gene end by 6 bases; junction bases not matched to a gene: 5. This CDR3 has 15 residues. CDR3 bases: TGTGCCAGCAGTTACCCCCCGGGACAGGGGGATGGCTACACCTTC. It is translated as CASSYPPGQGDGYTF.

This clone was observed at least ten times. The rearrangement links TRBV19 to TRBJ1-2; D is unclear. The CDR3 loop spans 14 amino acids. The V end lost 0 bases, the J end lost 8 bases, and 13 bases lay between the germline ends. The germline gives CDR1 LNHDA, CDR2 SQIVND (reference sequence). The DNA for the CDR3 is TGTGCCAGTAGTATAGATCCGGCAGGTCTCGGCTACACCTTC. Translation: CASSIDPAGLGYTF.

This clone was seen many times. The chain is built from TRBV7-2 and TRBJ2-1, with D tentatively TRBD1 (5 bases). CDR3 size: 13 residues. V was clipped by 1 base and J by 8 bases, with 9 bases between them. The V gene's germline CDR1 is SGHTA and CDR2 FQGNSA. The CDR3 coding sequence is TGTGCCAGCAGCTTAGTCGTAGGGGATGAGCAGTTCTTC. Translating gives CASSLVVGDEQFF.

A few counts support this clone. V gene TRBV2 combines with J gene TRBJ2-7, with 10 nucleotides matching TRBD2. This CDR3 region has 15 residues. Germline V gives CDR1 SNHLY, CDR2 FYNNEI. V was pared by 8 bases and J by 2 bases, with 9 bases of the junction left unmatched. The CDR3 bases are TGTGCCAGCTCTCCCCGGACTAGCGGAGCCTACGAGCAGTACTTC. It codes for CASSPRTSGAYEQYF.

The gene calls are TRBV30 and TRBJ2-6, with D perhaps matching TRBD2 (6 bases). The CDR3 has 15 residues. V was cut by 8 bases and J by 1 base, with 15 bases left in between. In germline, CDR1 is GTSNPN, CDR2 SVGIG (reference sequence). The CDR3 loop reads CAHGRGGSGANVLTF. CDR3 coding DNA: TGTGCCCACGGGAGAGGCGGGTCTGGGGCCAACGTCCTGACTTTC.

This clone showed up just a few times. The chain employs TRBV19 and TRBJ1-2; maybe TRBD1 (6 bases). The CDR3 is 13 amino acids. V was cut by 2 bases and J by 10 bases, with 14 bases left in between. Germline V lookup: CDR1 LNHDA, CDR2 SQIVND (reference sequence). This CDR3 is CASSINRDRAYTF. CDR3 bases: TGTGCCAGTAGTATAAACAGGGACCGCGCCTACACCTTC.

As regards this clone: An end of the junction does not agree with germline; a read error may underlie this. CDR3 bases: TGTGCTAGCAGCTTGGCGGGGGGTGTAGGTGAGCAGTTCTTC. This codes for CASSLAGGVGEQFF. V and J are TRBV7-7 and TRBJ2-1; 8 positions match TRBD2. CDR3 length: 14 amino acids. CDR1 is SSHAT and CDR2 is FNYEAQ in the germline V gene (reference sequence).

A few counts support this clone. The CDR3 reads CASSQDINQPQHF. DNA for the CDR3: TGCGCCAGCAGCCAAGACATAAATCAGCCCCAGCATTTT. The chain is built from TRBV5-1 and TRBJ1-5; D ambiguous. From germline, CDR1 is SGHRS and CDR2 YFSETQ. Trimming took 4 bases from V and 4 from J, leaving 9 bases between them. The CDR3 sequence is 13 residues long.

This clone was seen only a few times. This specimen includes other DNA sequences encoding the same CDR3. The rearrangement links TRBV5-1 to TRBJ2-7; 10 bases are shared with TRBD1. This CDR3 has 15 amino acids. V shed 3 bases and J 3 bases; nucleotides not matched to a gene: 6. Germline CDR1 is SGHRS and CDR2 is YFSETQ. The CDR3 region has the DNA TGCGCCAGCAGCTCGCCGGACAGGGGGTTCTACGAGCAGTACTTC. This sequence encodes CASSSPDRGFYEQYF. Filled out from reference TRBV5-1 and TRBJ2-7, the complete variable domain reads KAGVTQTPRYLIKTRGQQVTLSCSPISGHRSVSWYQQTPGQGLQFLFEYFSETQRNKGNFPGRFSGRQFSNSRSEMNVSTLELGDSALYLCASSSPDRGFYEQYFGPGTRLTVT.

The rearrangement uses TRBV2 and TRBJ1-1; TRBD1 might be the D (5 bases). CDR1 SNHLY and CDR2 FYNNEI come from the germline V gene. Trimming stripped 5 bases from V and 8 bases from J, with 15 bases between. The CDR3 sequence is 13 residues long. CDR3 loop: CASSLGLKGEAFF. CDR3 sequence (DNA): TGTGCCAGCAGTTTGGGCCTGAAGGGGGAAGCTTTCTTT.

The chain has TRBV7-9 and TRBJ1-6, with D perhaps matching TRBD1 (5 bases). V lost 4 bases and J 9 bases, leaving 19 bases between the germline ends. Germline CDR1 SEHNR, CDR2 FQNEAQ (reference sequence). This CDR3 has 16 residues. CDR3 DNA sequence: TGTGCCAGCAGCTCCACCTGGGACCCCGGGAGTTCACCCCTCCACTTT. Amino acid sequence: CASSSTWDPGSSPLHF.

This sequence joins TRBV5-1 and TRBJ2-5; 10 nucleotides line up with TRBD2. The CDR3 is 15 residues long. Looked up from germline, CDR1 is SGHRS and CDR2 is YFSETQ. With 2 bases clipped from V and 5 bases from J, the junction kept 6 bases outside the gene matches. The CDR3 sequence is CASSFLAGARETQYF. For the CDR3, the DNA is TGCGCCAGCAGCTTCCTAGCGGGAGCTCGGGAGACCCAGTACTTC.

Only a few counts were recorded for this clone. The chain carries TRBV5-1 and TRBJ2-3; D not certain. The CDR3 is made up of 15 amino acids. CDR1 SGHRS and CDR2 YFSETQ come from the germline V gene. Trimming pared 1 base from V and 1 base from J, leaving 10 bases between. CDR3 DNA sequence: TGCGCCAGCAGCTTGTCTGTGGGCGGCACAGATACGCAGTATTTT. It encodes CASSLSVGGTDTQYF. The full variable domain, rest sourced from reference TRBV5-1 and TRBJ2-3, is KAGVTQTPRYLIKTRGQQVTLSCSPISGHRSVSWYQQTPGQGLQFLFEYFSETQRNKGNFPGRFSGRQFSNSRSEMNVSTLELGDSALYLCASSLSVGGTDTQYFGPGTRLTVL.

This clone occurred a few times. The CDR3 is CASSPRKRGVADTQYF. Written as DNA, the CDR3 is TGTGCCAGCTCACCACGGAAGCGGGGGGTGGCAGATACGCAGTATTTT. V gene TRBV18 combines with J gene TRBJ2-3; TRBD2 aligns across 9 bases. J lost 4 bases, V lost 1 base, and 6 bases had no gene match. This CDR3 contains 16 residues. Germline V gene sequence: CDR1 KGHSH, CDR2 LQKENI.

This clone showed up just a few times. V usage is TRBV10-2 and J usage is TRBJ2-7; 14 bases are a match to TRBD2. This CDR3 comprises 15 residues. Looked up from germline, CDR1 is WSHSY and CDR2 is SAAADI. The V and J ends lost 6 bases and 7 bases, in that order; junction bases with no gene match: 8. This CDR3 is CASRTSGGDGSEQYF. The CDR3 nucleotides are TGCGCCAGCAGGACTAGCGGGGGGGACGGGTCGGAGCAGTACTTC.

There are many counts of this clone. The chain recombines TRBV7-9 with TRBJ2-1; 7 nucleotides align to TRBD2. The CDR3 extends over 15 amino acids. Per the germline V gene, CDR1 is SEHNR and CDR2 is FQNEAQ (reference sequence). Trimming took 0 bases from V and 6 from J; bases not matched to a gene: 5. CDR3 in DNA: TGTGCCAGCAGCTTAGCGGGAGGGCCCCTCAATGAGCAGTTCTTC. The encoded protein is CASSLAGGPLNEQFF.

The genes are TRBV7-2 and TRBJ2-7; no firm D call. Trimming took off 3 bases at V and 0 bases at J, with 9 bases between the two ends. This CDR3 region has 14 residues. Germline loops: CDR1 SGHTA, CDR2 FQGNSA. The CDR3: CASSFGSSSYEQYF. CDR3 DNA sequence: TGTGCCAGCAGCTTTGGGTCTAGCTCCTACGAGCAGTACTTC.

The rearrangement links TRBV30 to TRBJ1-2; 9 bases are shared with TRBD1. CDR1 is GTSNPN, CDR2 SVGIG, per germline (reference sequence). The trim removed 4 bases at V and 5 bases at J, leaving 5 bases unmatched. The CDR3 has 13 residues. CDR3 loop: CAWTGTGSYGYTF. The CDR3 region has the DNA TGTGCCTGGACCGGGACAGGGAGTTATGGCTACACCTTC.

The J gene is TRBJ2-7, the V gene TRBV6-6; D may be TRBD1 (7 bases). Germline-derived CDR1 and CDR2 are MNHNY and SVGAGI (reference sequence). The CDR3 runs to 15 residues. Trimming cost V 0 bases and J 3 bases, with 12 bases left between them. The CDR3 DNA is TGTGCCAGCAGTTACTCGAGACAGGGAGGCTACGAGCAGTACTTC. As protein: CASSYSRQGGYEQYF.

The V and J genes are TRBV7-9 and TRBJ2-3; 7 nucleotides align to TRBD2. CDR3 size: 13 residues. V dropped 7 bases and J dropped 4; count of bases not matched to a gene: 5. Germline V gene data show CDR1 as SEHNR and CDR2 as FQNEAQ (reference sequence). The CDR3 here is CASIASGADTQYF. In nucleotides, the CDR3 is TGTGCCAGCATCGCTAGCGGTGCAGATACGCAGTATTTT. The full variable domain, its missing parts supplied by reference TRBV7-9 and TRBJ2-3, is DTGVSQNPRHKITKRGQNVTFRCDPISEHNRLYWYRQTLGQGPEFLTYFQNEAQLEKSRLLSDRFSAERPKGSFSTLEIQRTEQGDSAMYLCASIASGADTQYFGPGTRLTVL.

This clone was seen a few times. The chain carries TRBV19 and TRBJ1-5, with no clear D. The CDR3 covers 16 residues. V lost 4 bases to trimming and J lost 1 base, with 14 bases between them. Germline-derived CDR1 and CDR2 are LNHDA and SQIVND (reference sequence). The CDR3 DNA is TGTGCCAGTAGTAAAGATGCGACACAGAGCAATCAGCCCCAGCATTTT. Residues: CASSKDATQSNQPQHF.

This clone was seen a handful of times. The chain carries TRBV11-2 and TRBJ2-2; weak D call: TRBD2 (6 bases). CDR3 length: 16 amino acids. The ends were cut back, 5 bases at V and 7 bases at J, with 20 bases in the middle. Germline CDR1 is SGHAT and CDR2 is FQNNGV. The CDR3 DNA reads as TGTGCCAGCAGCCGAAACCAGGTCGGGAGCGGCGGGGAGCTGTTTTTT. Translating it yields CASSRNQVGSGGELFF. Combining the CDR3 with reference TRBV11-2 and TRBJ2-2 gives the whole variable domain EAGVAQSPRYKIIEKRQSVAFWCNPISGHATLYWYQQILGQGPKLLIQFQNNGVVDDSQLPKDRFSAERLKGVDSTLKIQPAKLEDSAVYLCASSRNQVGSGGELFFGEGSRLTVL.